Sequencing of this T cell receptor beta chain was carried out in a study of blood T cell repertoires in COVID-19. Background on the study: Italy, Spain and the United States were the sources of the convalescent and acute COVID-19 samples. T cells, B-cell-depleted T cells, or PBMCs supplied cDNA or gDNA.

Seattle-derived patients entered the study during active infection and were followed longitudinally. In the original analysis: Nucleated cell number was recorded as an estimate derived from reference gene primer amplification. Only in-frame clones appear in the TCRdb table, and some are missing; sequencing was by immunoSEQ multiplex PCR. Clonal size and the V and J genes are those of that table, whereas D and trimming came from the DNA. The repertoire holds 290,000 or so clones, roughly nine tenths seen once, with around 2% in the top ten. The sequence came from a woman between 25 and 40 years old with COVID-19, enrolled during active disease. The specimen was peripheral blood.

CDR3 sequence: CASTSSGQPQHF. CDR3 sequence (DNA): TGTGCCAGCACCAGCTCGGGGCAGCCCCAGCATTTT. The J gene is TRBJ1-5, the V gene TRBV28; D is unclear. Germline V gene data show CDR1 as MDHEN and CDR2 as SYDVKM. Trimming took 7 bases from V and 7 from J, leaving 11 bases between them. There are 12 residues in the CDR3. Variable domain in full (rest from reference TRBV28 and TRBJ1-5): DVKVTQSSRYLVKRTGEKVFLECVQDMDHENMFWYRQDPGLGLRLIYFSYDVKMKEKGDIPEGYSVSREKKERFSLILESASTNQTSMYLCASTSSGQPQHFGDGTRLSIL.